The 5 T cell receptor beta chains in this list originate from one sample, sequenced in a study of T cells in Graves' hyperthyroidism and ophthalmopathy. The TCR beta CDR3 regions underwent amplification using RNA transcripts as the source. The TCR CDR3 first-round RT-PCR relied on the HTBI primer set. Each CDR3 protein is one row after TCRdb ran MiXCR on the multiplex PCR reads. The repertoire consists of about 50,000 distinct CDR3 sequences, with 49% occurring once and the leading ten covering approximately 13%. Input material: blood. These receptor sequences come from a woman aged 25 to 39 with Graves' ophthalmopathy.

In this sample, this clonotype turned up many times. The chain uses TRBV24-1 and TRBJ2-6; D gene uncertain. The CDR3 is 15 amino acids. Germline V gives CDR1 KGHDR, CDR2 SFDVKD. V was trimmed by 3 bases and J by 0 bases, leaving 5 bases between them. Here the CDR3 DNA reads TGTGCCACCAGTGATCCTCGCTCTGGGGCCAACGTCCTGACTTTC. Its protein product is CATSDPRSGANVLTF.

V is TRBV20-1 and J is TRBJ2-1; D might be TRBD1 (6 bases). Germline V gene data show CDR1 as DFQATT and CDR2 as SNEGSKA (reference sequence). V shed 0 bases and J shed 6 bases, with 18 bases lying between them. The CDR3 runs 16 residues. The CDR3 sequence is CSARDPGHMPINEQFF. The CDR3 DNA reads as TGCAGTGCTAGAGATCCGGGACATATGCCCATCAATGAGCAGTTCTTC.

Regarding this clonotype: Being one base from a much bigger clone, this may be a read error. The V call is TRBV10-1, the J call TRBJ2-5, with D uncertain. Germline CDR1 reads WNHNN; CDR2 reads SYGVQD (reference sequence). The CDR3 loop spans 16 amino acids. Here the CDR3 DNA reads TGTGCCCGCAGCATAGGGCGCAGGTTACTCCAAGAGACCCAGTACTTC. This translates into CARSIGRRLLQETQYF.

In its sample, this clonotype was seen many times. V is TRBV15 and J is TRBJ2-6, with 7 bases lining up with TRBD1. The CDR3 is 16 residues long. The trim removed 3 bases at V and 0 bases at J, leaving 2 bases unmatched. Germline values: CDR1 LNHNV, CDR2 YYDKDF (reference sequence). CDR3 residues: CATSRGQNSGANVLTF. Written as DNA, the CDR3 is TGTGCCACCAGCAGGGGACAGAACTCTGGGGCCAACGTCCTGACTTTC.

This clonotype was seen many times. This chain connects TRBV9 to TRBJ2-3; D unclear. Trimming removed 4 bases at V and 5 bases at J, with 8 bases between. The CDR3 has 12 residues. The germline CDR1 and CDR2 sequences are SGDLS and YYNGEE. The CDR3 loop is CASSLSLDTQYF. For the CDR3, the DNA is TGTGCCAGCAGCCTTTCTTTAGATACGCAGTATTTT. Full variable domain (remainder filled in from reference TRBV9 and TRBJ2-3): DSGVTQTPKHLITATGQRVTLRCSPRSGDLSVYWYQQSLDQGLQFLIQYYNGEERAKGNILERFSAQQFPDLHSELNLSSLELGDSALYFCASSLSLDTQYFGPGTRLTVL.